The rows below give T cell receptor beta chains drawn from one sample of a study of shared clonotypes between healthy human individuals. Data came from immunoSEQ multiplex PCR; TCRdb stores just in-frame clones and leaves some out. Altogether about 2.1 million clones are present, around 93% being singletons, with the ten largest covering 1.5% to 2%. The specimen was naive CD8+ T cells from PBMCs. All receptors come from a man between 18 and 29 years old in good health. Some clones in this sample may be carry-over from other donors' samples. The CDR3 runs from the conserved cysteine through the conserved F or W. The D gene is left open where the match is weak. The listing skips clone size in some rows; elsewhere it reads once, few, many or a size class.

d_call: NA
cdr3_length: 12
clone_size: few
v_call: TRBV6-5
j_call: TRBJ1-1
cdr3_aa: CASSYGSAEAFF
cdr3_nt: TGTGCCAGCAGTTACGGATCGGCTGAAGCTTTCTTT

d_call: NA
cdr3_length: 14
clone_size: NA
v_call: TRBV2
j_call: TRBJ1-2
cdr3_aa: CASSERQSYYGYTF
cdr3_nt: TGTGCCAGCAGTGAGCGACAGTCCTACTATGGCTACACCTTC

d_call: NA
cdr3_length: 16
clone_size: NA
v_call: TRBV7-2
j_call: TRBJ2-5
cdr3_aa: CASSLAWNSLVETQYF
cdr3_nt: TGTGCCAGCAGCTTAGCGTGGAACAGTCTAGTGGAGACCCAGTACTTC

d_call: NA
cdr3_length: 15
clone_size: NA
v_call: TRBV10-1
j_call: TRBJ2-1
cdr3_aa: CASSEEKDSYNEQFF
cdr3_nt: TGCGCCAGCAGTGAGGAGAAGGACTCCTACAATGAGCAGTTCTTC

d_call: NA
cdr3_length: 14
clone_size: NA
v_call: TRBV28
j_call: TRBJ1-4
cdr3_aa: CASSRYATNEKLFF
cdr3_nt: TGTGCCAGCAGTAGATATGCAACTAATGAAAAACTGTTTTTT

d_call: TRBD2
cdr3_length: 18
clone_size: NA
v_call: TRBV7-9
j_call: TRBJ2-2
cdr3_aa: CASSSVTSGRASTGELFF
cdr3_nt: TGTGCCAGCAGCTCTGTGACTAGCGGGAGGGCCAGCACCGGGGAGCTGTTTTTT

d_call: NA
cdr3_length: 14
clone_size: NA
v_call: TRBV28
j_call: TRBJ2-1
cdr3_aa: CASSFTGPYNEQFF
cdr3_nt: TGTGCCAGCAGTTTCACCGGGCCCTACAATGAGCAGTTCTTC

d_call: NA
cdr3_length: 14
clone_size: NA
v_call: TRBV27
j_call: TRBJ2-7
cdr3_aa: CASSLGPYSYEQYF
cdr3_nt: TGTGCCAGCAGTTTAGGCCCGTACTCCTACGAGCAGTACTTC

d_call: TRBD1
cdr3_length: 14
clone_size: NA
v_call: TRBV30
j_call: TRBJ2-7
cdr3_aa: CAWSIDRGPYEQYF
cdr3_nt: TGTGCCTGGAGTATCGACAGGGGGCCCTACGAGCAGTACTTC

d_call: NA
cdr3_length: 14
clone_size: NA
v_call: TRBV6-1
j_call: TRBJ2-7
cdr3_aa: CASSEDHWGYEQYF
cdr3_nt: TGTGCCAGCAGTGAAGATCACTGGGGGTACGAGCAGTACTTC

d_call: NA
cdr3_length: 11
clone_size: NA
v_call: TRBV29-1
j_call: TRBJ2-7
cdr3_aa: CSVEDLGEQYF
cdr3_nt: TGCAGCGTTGAAGATTTAGGGGAGCAGTACTTC

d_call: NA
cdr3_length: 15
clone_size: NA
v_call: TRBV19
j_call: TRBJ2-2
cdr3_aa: CASSIQRAHTGELFF
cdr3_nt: TGTGCCAGTAGTATCCAGCGGGCCCACACCGGGGAGCTGTTTTTT

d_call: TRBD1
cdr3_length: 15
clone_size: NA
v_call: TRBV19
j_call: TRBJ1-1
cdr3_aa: CASSIVRGRDTEAFF
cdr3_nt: TGTGCCAGTAGTATAGTCAGGGGGCGAGACACTGAAGCTTTCTTT

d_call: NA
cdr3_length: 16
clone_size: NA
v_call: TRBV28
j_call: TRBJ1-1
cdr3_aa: CASSLKGPLPNTEAFF
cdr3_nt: TGTGCCAGCAGTTTGAAGGGGCCCCTCCCGAACACTGAAGCTTTCTTT

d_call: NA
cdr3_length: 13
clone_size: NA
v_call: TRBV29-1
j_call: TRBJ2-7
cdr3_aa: CSVFRVGSYEQYF
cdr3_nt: TGCAGCGTTTTCAGGGTTGGGTCCTACGAGCAGTACTTC

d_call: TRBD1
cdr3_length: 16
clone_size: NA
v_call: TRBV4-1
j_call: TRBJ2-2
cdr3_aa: CASSPGTGGNTGELFF
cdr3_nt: TGCGCCAGCAGCCCCGGGACAGGGGGCAACACCGGGGAGCTGTTTTTT

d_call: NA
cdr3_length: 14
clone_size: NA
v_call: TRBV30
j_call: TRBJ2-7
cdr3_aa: CAWSGAGRNYEQYF
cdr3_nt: TGTGCCTGGAGCGGGGCAGGGAGGAATTACGAGCAGTACTTC

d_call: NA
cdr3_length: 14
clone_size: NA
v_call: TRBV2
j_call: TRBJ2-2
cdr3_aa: CASFSGVSSGELFF
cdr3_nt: TGTGCCAGCTTTTCAGGGGTTTCGTCCGGGGAGCTGTTTTTT

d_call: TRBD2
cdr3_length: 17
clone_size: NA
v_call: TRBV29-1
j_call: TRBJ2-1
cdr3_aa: CSVGGTSGRSSYNEQFF
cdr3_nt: TGCAGCGTTGGTGGGACTAGCGGGAGGAGCTCCTACAATGAGCAGTTCTTC

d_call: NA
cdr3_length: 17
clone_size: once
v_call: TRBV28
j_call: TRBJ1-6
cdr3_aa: CASSFPGQPALNSPLHF
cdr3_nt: TGTGCCAGCAGTTTTCCCGGACAACCGGCGTTGAATTCACCCCTCCACTTT

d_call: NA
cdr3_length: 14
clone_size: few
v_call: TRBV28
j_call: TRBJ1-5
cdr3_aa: CASSLLASNQPQHF
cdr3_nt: TGTGCCAGCAGTTTGCTCGCTAGCAATCAGCCCCAGCATTTT

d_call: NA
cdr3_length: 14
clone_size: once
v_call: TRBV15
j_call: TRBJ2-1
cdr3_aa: CATSRGPGYNEQFF
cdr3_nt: TGTGCCACCAGCAGAGGTCCGGGATACAATGAGCAGTTCTTC

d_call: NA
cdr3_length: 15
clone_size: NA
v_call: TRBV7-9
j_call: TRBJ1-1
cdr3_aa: CASSTGRQGSPEAFF
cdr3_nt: TGTGCCAGCAGCACAGGGAGGCAGGGAAGTCCTGAAGCTTTCTTT

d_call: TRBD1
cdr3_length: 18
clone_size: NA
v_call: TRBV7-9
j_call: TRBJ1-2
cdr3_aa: CASSFSKAGTALRYGYTF
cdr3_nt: TGTGCCAGCAGCTTCTCGAAGGCGGGGACAGCCCTCCGCTATGGCTACACCTTC

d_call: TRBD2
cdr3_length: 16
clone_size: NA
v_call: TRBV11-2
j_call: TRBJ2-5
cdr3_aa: CASSLGLAGGPATQYF
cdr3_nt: TGTGCCAGCAGCTTAGGACTAGCGGGAGGGCCCGCGACCCAGTACTTC

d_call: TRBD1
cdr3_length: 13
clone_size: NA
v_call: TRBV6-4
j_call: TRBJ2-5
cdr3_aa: CASLPTGRETQYF
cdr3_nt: TGTGCCAGTTTACCGACAGGGCGAGAGACCCAGTACTTC

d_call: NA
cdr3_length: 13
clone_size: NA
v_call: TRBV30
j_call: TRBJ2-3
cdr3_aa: CAWSSDGYDTQYF
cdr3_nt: TGTGCCTGGAGTTCCGACGGATACGATACGCAGTATTTT

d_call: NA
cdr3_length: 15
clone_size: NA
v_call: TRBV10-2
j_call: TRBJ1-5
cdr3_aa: CASRDSVNSNQPQHF
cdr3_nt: TGCGCCAGCAGAGACAGTGTAAATAGCAATCAGCCCCAGCATTTT

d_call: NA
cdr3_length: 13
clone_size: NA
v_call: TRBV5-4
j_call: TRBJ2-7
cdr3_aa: CASSQLGGYEQYF
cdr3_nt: TGTGCCAGCAGCCAGTTAGGGGGGTACGAACAGTACTTC

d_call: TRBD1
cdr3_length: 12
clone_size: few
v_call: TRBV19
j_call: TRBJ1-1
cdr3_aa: CASSNRGTEAFF
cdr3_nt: TGTGCCAGTAGCAACAGGGGGACTGAAGCTTTCTTT

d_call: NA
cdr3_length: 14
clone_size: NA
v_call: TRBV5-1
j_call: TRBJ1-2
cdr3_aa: CASSLDMGNYGYTF
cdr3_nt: TGCGCCAGCAGCTTGGATATGGGGAACTATGGCTACACCTTC

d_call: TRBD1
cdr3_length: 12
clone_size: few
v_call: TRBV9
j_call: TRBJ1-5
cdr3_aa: CASGQESQPQHF
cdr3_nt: TGTGCCAGCGGACAGGAGAGTCAGCCCCAGCATTTT

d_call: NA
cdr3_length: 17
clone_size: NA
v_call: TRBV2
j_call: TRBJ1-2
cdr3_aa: CASSVQVSRGGIDGYTF
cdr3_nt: TGTGCCAGCAGTGTCCAGGTATCTCGGGGCGGTATCGATGGCTACACCTTC

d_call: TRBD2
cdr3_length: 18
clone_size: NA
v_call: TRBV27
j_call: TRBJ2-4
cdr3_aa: CASSLSLAEFLAKNIQYF
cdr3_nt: TGTGCCAGCAGTTTAAGTCTAGCGGAGTTCCTAGCCAAAAACATTCAGTACTTC

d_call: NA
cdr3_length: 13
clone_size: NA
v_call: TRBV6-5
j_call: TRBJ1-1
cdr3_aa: CASSYQGWTEAFF
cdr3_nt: TGTGCCAGCAGTTATCAGGGGTGGACTGAAGCTTTCTTT

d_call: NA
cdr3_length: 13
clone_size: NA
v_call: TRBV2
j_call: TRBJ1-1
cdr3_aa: CANRGSWNTEAFF
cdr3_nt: TGTGCCAACCGAGGGAGCTGGAACACTGAAGCTTTCTTT

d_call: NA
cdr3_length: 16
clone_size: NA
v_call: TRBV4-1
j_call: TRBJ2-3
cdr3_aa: CASSQGAGTDTDTQYF
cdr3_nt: TGCGCCAGCAGCCAAGGAGCAGGGACCGACACAGATACGCAGTATTTT

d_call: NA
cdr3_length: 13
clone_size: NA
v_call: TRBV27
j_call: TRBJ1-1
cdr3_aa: CASRTKRNTEAFF
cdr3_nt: TGTGCCAGCAGGACAAAAAGAAACACTGAAGCTTTCTTT

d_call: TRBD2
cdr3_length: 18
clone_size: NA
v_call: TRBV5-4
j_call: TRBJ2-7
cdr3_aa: CASSLGAVLAGEGAEQYF
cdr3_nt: TGTGCCAGCAGCTTGGGGGCCGTACTAGCGGGAGAAGGGGCCGAGCAGTACTTC

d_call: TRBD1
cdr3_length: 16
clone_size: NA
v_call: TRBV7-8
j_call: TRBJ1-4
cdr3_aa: CASSSIQGLSYEKLFF
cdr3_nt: TGTGCCAGCAGCTCAATACAGGGGTTATCCTATGAAAAACTGTTTTTT

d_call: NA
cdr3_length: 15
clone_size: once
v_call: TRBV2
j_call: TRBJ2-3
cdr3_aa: CASSELKASTDTQYF
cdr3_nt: TGTGCCAGCAGTGAACTCAAAGCGAGCACAGATACGCAGTATTTT

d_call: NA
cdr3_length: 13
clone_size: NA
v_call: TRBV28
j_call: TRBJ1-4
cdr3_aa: CASTSGGGEKLFF
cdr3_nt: TGTGCCAGCACCTCCGGGGGTGGAGAAAAACTGTTTTTT

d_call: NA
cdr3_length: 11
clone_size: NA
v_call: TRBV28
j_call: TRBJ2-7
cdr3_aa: CASSLGREQYF
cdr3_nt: TGTGCCAGCAGTTTAGGGAGGGAGCAGTACTTC

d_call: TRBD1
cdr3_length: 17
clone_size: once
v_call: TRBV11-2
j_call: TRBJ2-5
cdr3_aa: CASSSRQGALRQETQYF
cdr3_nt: TGTGCCAGCAGCTCCCGACAGGGGGCGCTGAGGCAAGAGACCCAGTACTTC

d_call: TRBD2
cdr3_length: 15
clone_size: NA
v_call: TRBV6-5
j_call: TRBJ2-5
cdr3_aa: CASSYALAGPAAQYF
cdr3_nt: TGTGCCAGCAGTTACGCGCTAGCGGGGCCCGCGGCCCAGTACTTC

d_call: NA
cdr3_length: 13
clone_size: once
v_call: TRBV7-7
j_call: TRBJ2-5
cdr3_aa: CASSSGSQETQYF
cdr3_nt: TGTGCCAGCAGCTCGGGCAGCCAAGAGACCCAGTACTTC

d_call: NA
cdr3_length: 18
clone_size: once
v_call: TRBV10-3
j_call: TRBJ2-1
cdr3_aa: CAISDPGISPIGIGEQFF
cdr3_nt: TGTGCCATCAGTGACCCTGGTATTAGCCCAATTGGAATAGGTGAGCAGTTCTTC

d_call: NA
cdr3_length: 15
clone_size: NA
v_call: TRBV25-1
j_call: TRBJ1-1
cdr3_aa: CASSETRRGDTEAFF
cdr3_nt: TGTGCCAGCAGTGAAACCCGCAGGGGCGACACTGAAGCTTTCTTT

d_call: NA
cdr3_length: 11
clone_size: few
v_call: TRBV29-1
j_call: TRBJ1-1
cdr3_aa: CSLQRGTEAFF
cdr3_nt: TGCAGCCTACAACGGGGCACTGAAGCTTTCTTT

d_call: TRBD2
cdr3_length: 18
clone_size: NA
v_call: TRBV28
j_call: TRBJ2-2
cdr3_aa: CASSPPGLAGILAGELFF
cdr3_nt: TGTGCCAGCAGTCCACCGGGACTAGCGGGAATCCTTGCCGGGGAGCTGTTTTTT